This TCR beta chain was observed in a study of regulatory T cells in long-lasting Graves disease. The overall study: Patients with persistent Graves' disease had over 5 years of antithyroid drugs and persistent TSH receptor antibodies. Study-level points and caveats: Persistent Graves' patients showed less TCR diversity than newly diagnosed patients showed. Persistent patients shared more public clonotypes (about 2,700) than new patients (approximately 900).

Comment on this clonotype: Antigen specificity is unknown.

To make TCR beta libraries, researchers used iRepertoire HTBI primers and Arm-PCR of CDR3 regions. Study processing details: Identified across the samples were 55 to 75 TRBV segments and 13 to 15 TRBJ segments. TCRdb processed the multiplex PCR reads anew with MiXCR; each CDR3 protein has one entry. TCRdb, rather than the study authors, made the V and J calls. The sample carries 500,000 to 800,000 distinct CDR3 sequences, 30% recorded once. Time point: persistent/refractory GD, antithyroid drugs over 5 years with positive TRAb. PBMC-derived RNA was used for the TCR library. The CDR3 loop spans 17 amino acids. Germline CDR1 is MDHEN and CDR2 is SYDVKM. V shed 5 bases and J shed 0 bases, with 19 bases lying between them.

This specimen consisted of peripheral blood mononuclear cells (PBMCs), obtained when the disease was refractory, from a patient treated with antithyroid drugs. The sequence was obtained from a female donor with Graves disease. The chain combines TRBV28 with TRBJ2-5, with D unclear. The CDR3 nucleotides are TGTGCCAGCAGTGGCTATGAACAGAAGACGTACCAAGAGACCCAGTACTTC. Residues: CASSGYEQKTYQETQYF.